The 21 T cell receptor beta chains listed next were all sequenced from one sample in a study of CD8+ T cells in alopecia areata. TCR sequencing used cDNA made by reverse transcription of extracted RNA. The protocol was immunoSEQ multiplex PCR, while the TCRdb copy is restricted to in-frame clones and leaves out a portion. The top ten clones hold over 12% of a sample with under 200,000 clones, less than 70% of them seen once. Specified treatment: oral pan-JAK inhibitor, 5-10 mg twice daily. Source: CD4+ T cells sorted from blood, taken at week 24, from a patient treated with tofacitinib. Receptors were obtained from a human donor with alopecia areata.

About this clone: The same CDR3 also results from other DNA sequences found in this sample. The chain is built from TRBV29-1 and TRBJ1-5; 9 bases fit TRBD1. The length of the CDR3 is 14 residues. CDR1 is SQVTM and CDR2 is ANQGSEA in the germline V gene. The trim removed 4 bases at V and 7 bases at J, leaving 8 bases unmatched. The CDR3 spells CSVATGTGNQPQHF. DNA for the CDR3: TGCAGCGTTGCCACCGGGACAGGGAACCAGCCCCAGCATTTT.

The CDR3: CASSLRQGDQPQHF. The CDR3 DNA follows: TGTGCCAGCAGCTTGAGACAGGGCGATCAGCCCCAGCATTTT. This chain connects TRBV5-6 to TRBJ1-5; 7 positions match TRBD1. V trimming: 1 base; J trimming: 5 bases; junction bases outside the gene matches: 3. The CDR3 consists of 14 residues. CDR1 SGHDT and CDR2 YYEEEE come from the germline V gene. The whole variable domain, filled in from reference TRBV5-6 and TRBJ1-5, reads DAGVTQSPTHLIKTRGQQVTLRCSPKSGHDTVSWYQQALGQGPQFIFQYYEEEERQRGNFPDRFSGHQFPNYSSELNVNALLLGDSALYLCASSLRQGDQPQHFGDGTRLSIL.

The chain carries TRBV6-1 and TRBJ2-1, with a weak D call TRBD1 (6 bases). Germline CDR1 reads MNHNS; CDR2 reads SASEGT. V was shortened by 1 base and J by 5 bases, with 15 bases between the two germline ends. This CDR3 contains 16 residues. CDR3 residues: CASSEVPGVVDNEQFF. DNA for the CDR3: TGTGCCAGCAGTGAAGTCCCAGGGGTCGTCGACAATGAGCAGTTCTTC.

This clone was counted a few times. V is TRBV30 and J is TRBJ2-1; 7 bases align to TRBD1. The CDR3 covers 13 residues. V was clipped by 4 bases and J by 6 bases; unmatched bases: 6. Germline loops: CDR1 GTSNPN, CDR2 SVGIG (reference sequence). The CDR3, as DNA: TGTGCCTGGAAGTCGGCAGGGGGCAATGAGCAGTTCTTC. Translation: CAWKSAGGNEQFF.

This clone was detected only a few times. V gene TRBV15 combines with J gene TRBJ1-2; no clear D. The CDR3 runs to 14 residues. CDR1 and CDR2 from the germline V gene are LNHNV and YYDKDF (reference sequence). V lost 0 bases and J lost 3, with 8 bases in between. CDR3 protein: CATSRDRRDYGYTF. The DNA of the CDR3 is TGTGCCACCAGCAGAGATCGGCGGGACTATGGCTACACCTTC.

The CDR3 nucleotides are TGTGCTAGTGGTTTGGATGGTATAGGTTCCCGGGAGCAGTACTTC. This sequence encodes CASGLDGIGSREQYF. The chain is built from TRBV12-5 and TRBJ2-7; no clear D. The CDR3 sequence is 15 residues long. Germline V lookup: CDR1 LGHNT, CDR2 FRNRAP. Trimming removed 1 base from V and 7 bases from J, with 17 bases in between.

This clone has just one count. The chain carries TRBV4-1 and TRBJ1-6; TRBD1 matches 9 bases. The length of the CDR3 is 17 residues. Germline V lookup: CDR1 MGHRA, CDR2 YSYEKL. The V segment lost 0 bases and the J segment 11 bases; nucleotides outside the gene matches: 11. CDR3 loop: CASSQDEPGQGLAPLHF. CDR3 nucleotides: TGCGCCAGCAGCCAAGATGAACCGGGACAGGGATTGGCACCCCTCCACTTT.

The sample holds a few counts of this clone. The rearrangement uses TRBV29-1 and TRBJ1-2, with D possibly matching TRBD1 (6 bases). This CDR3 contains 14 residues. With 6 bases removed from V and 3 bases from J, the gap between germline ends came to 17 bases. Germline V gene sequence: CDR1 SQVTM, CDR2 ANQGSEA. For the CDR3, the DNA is TGCAGCGTGACTCGGCGGGGGGGCGACTATGGCTACACCTTC. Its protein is CSVTRRGGDYGYTF.

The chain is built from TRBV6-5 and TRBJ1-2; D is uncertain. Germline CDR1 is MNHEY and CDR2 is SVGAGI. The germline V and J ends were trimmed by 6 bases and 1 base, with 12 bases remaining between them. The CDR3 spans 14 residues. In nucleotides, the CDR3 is TGTGCCAGCAGCCGTCTGCTTGGTAACTATGGCTACACCTTC. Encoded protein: CASSRLLGNYGYTF.

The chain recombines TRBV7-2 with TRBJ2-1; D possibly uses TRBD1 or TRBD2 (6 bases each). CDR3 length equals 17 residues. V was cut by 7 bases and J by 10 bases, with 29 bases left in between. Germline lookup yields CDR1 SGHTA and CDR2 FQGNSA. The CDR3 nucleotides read TGTGCCAGCACCACCGTGGGGGGCAGGACCTCTAGGCGGGAGCAGTTCTTC. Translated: CASTTVGGRTSRREQFF.

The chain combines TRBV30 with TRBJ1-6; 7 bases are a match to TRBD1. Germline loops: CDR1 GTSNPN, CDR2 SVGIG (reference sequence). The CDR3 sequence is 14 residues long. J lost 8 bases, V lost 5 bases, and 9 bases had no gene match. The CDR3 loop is CAWEIQGLDSPLHF. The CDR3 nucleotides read TGTGCCTGGGAAATACAGGGGCTTGATTCACCCCTCCACTTT.

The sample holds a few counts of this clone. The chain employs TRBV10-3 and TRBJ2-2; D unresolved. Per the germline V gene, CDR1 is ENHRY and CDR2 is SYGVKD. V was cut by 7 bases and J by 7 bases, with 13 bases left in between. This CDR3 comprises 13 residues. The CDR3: CAIKAAPGGELFF. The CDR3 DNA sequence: TGTGCCATCAAGGCCGCTCCCGGCGGGGAGCTGTTTTTT.

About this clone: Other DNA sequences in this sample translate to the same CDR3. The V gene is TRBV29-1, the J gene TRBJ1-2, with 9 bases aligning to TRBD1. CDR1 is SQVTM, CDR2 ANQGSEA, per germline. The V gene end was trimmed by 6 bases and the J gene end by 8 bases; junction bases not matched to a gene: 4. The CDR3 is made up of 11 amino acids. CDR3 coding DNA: TGCAGCGTGGGACAGGGAAACGGCTACACCTTC. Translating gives CSVGQGNGYTF.

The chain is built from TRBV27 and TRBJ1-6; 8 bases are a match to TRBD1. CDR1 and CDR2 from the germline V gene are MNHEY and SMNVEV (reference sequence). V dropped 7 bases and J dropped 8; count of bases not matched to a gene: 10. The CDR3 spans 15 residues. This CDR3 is CASMPRQGWDSPLHF. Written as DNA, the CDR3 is TGTGCCAGCATGCCCCGACAGGGGTGGGATTCACCCCTCCACTTT.

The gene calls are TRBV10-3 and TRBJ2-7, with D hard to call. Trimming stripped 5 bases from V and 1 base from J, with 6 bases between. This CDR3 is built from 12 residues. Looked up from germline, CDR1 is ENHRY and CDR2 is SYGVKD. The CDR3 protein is CAISPRSYEQYF. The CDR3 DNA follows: TGTGCCATCAGTCCCCGATCCTACGAGCAGTACTTC.

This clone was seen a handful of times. CDR3 amino acids: CASRPGQGLGDSPLHF. The CDR3 DNA is TGTGCCAGCAGACCGGGACAGGGCTTGGGGGATTCACCCCTCCACTTT. The V gene is TRBV6-6, the J gene TRBJ1-6, with 9 nucleotides matching TRBD1. The V and J ends lost 6 bases and 8 bases, in that order; junction bases with no gene match: 11. The CDR3 is 16 amino acids. CDR1 and CDR2 from the germline V gene are MNHNY and SVGAGI (reference sequence).

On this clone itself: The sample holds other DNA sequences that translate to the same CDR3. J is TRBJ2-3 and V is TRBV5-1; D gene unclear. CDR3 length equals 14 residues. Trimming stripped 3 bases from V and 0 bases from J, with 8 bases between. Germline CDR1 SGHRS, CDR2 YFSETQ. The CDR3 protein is CASSSTDSTDTQYF. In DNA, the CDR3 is TGCGCCAGCAGCTCCACGGATAGCACAGATACGCAGTATTTT.

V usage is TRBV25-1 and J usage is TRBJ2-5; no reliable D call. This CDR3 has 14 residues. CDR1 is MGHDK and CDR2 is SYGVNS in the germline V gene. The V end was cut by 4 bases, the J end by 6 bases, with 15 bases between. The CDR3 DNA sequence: TGTGCCAGCAGTGTTGCTGAGGCGTCGCAGACCCAGTACTTC. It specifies CASSVAEASQTQYF.

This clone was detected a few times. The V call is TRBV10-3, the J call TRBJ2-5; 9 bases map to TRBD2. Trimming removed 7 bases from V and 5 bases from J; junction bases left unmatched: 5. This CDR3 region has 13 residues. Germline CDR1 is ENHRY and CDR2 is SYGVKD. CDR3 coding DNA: TGTGCCATCACTAGCGGGGTAGGGGAGACCCAGTACTTC. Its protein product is CAITSGVGETQYF.

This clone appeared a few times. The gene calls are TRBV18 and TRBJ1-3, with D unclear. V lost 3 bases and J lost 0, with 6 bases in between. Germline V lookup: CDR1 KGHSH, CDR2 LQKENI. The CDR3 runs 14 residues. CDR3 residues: CASSPQGSGNTIYF. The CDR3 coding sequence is TGTGCCAGCTCACCTCAAGGCTCTGGAAACACCATATATTTT.

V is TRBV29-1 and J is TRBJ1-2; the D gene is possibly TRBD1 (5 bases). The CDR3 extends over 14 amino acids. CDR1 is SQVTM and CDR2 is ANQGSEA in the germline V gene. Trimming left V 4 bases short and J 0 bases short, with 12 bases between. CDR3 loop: CSVVTGTTNYGYTF. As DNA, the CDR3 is TGCAGCGTTGTTACAGGAACGACTAACTATGGCTACACCTTC.